Each of the 21 T cell receptor beta chains below was sequenced from the same sample in a study of blood T cells in healthy people across ages. Together with a sample-barcoded 5' primer, a J-beta primer mix was included in a second PCR lasting roughly 7 to 11 cycles. TCRdb reprocessed the 5' RACE reads with MiXCR, giving one entry per CDR3 protein. The sample yields hundreds of thousands of distinct CDR3 sequences, around 45% seen once. Sample: blood. The receptors were gathered from a man between 60 and 75 years old in good health.

To note about this clonotype: One end of the junction is discordant with germline, which a read error may explain. The J gene is TRBJ2-5, the V gene TRBV7-9; D possibly corresponds to TRBD2 (5 bases). CDR3 length: 15 residues. CDR1 and CDR2 from the germline V gene are SEHNR and FQNEAQ (reference sequence). The DNA for the CDR3 is TGTGCCGGCAGCTTAATCCAGGCACCGGGGGAGACCCAGTACTTC. Translated: CAGSLIQAPGETQYF.

In the case of this clonotype: A much larger clone lies one base from this, so it may be a read error. The chain couples TRBV12-3 or TRBV12-4 to TRBJ2-1; 13 bases agree with TRBD2. The CDR3 has 13 residues. The CDR3 DNA follows: TGTGCCGGCAGCCAGGGACTAGCGGGGGAGCAGTTCTTC. It yields the protein CAGSQGLAGEQFF.

This sequence joins TRBV4-3 and TRBJ1-4; D is possibly TRBD1 (5 bases). Trimming took 0 bases from V and 9 from J, leaving 11 bases between them. The CDR3 runs 14 residues. From germline, CDR1 is LGHNA and CDR2 YSLEER. The CDR3 bases are TGCGCCAGCAGCCAAGAAGGATGGGGGAAAAAACTGTTTTTT. Encoded protein: CASSQEGWGKKLFF.

This clonotype is a singleton in its sample. This chain links TRBV20-1 with TRBJ2-1; 12 nucleotides align to TRBD2. The better agreement between TRBJ2-7 and the DNA end casts doubt on the J call. This CDR3 contains 15 residues. Germline CDR1 reads DFQATT; CDR2 reads SNEGSKA (reference sequence). CDR3 in DNA: TGCAGTGCACAGAGGGGGCTAGCGGGGGGGAGTGAGCAGTACTTC. Encoded protein: CSAQRGLAGGSEQYF.

Of note for this clonotype: A read error may produce the germline difference seen at one junction end. CDR3 residues: CASSFLANGYEQYF. The CDR3 DNA reads TGTGCCAGTAGCTTTCTAGCCAACGGGTACGAGCAGTACTTC. The rearrangement links TRBV5-5 to TRBJ2-7; perhaps TRBD2 as D (5 bases). The germline CDR1 and CDR2 sequences are SGHKS and YYEKEE (reference sequence). This CDR3 spans 14 amino acids.

The rearrangement joins TRBV2 to TRBJ1-1; D not resolved. This CDR3 has 13 amino acids. V lost 6 bases and J lost 4, with 12 bases in between. Germline loops: CDR1 SNHLY, CDR2 FYNNEI. The DNA of the CDR3 is TGTGCCAGCAGAGGAAGATTCTCCACTGAAGCTTTCTTT. Amino acid sequence: CASRGRFSTEAFF.

The chain recombines TRBV9 with TRBJ2-3; 11 bases align to TRBD2. CDR1 is SGDLS and CDR2 is YYNGEE in the germline V gene. The junction had 5 bases not matched to a gene; V was cut back by 3 bases and J by 2 bases. The CDR3 runs to 16 residues. The CDR3: CASSDRLAGNTDTQYF. The CDR3, as DNA: TGTGCCAGCAGCGACCGACTAGCGGGGAACACAGATACGCAGTATTTT.

The V call is TRBV7-9, the J call TRBJ2-7; 7 positions agree with TRBD1. V trimming: 5 bases; J trimming: 12 bases; junction bases outside the gene matches: 7. This CDR3 has 11 residues. Germline V gene lookup returns CDR1 SEHNR and CDR2 FQNEAQ (reference sequence). In DNA form, the CDR3 reads TGTGCCAGCAGCGCAATGACAGGGTCGTACTTC. Protein product: CASSAMTGSYF.

Details on this clonotype: At one of its ends the junction is not consistent with the germline gene, which may arise from a read error. This sequence joins TRBV5-6 and TRBJ2-5; 7 nucleotides match TRBD1. This CDR3 is 15 amino acids long. CDR1 is SGHDT, CDR2 YYEEEE, per germline. CDR3: CTSSIQGRLSETQYF. DNA for the CDR3: TGTACCAGCAGCATACAGGGGAGATTGTCAGAGACCCAGTACTTC.

This clonotype was picked up a small number of times. V usage is TRBV7-2 and J usage is TRBJ2-5, with a weak D call TRBD1 (5 bases). V lost 5 bases, J lost 1 base, and 11 bases lay in between. Looked up from germline, CDR1 is SGHTA and CDR2 is FQGNSA. The CDR3 covers 14 residues. The CDR3 nucleotides are TGTGCCAGCAGCCTCCAACAGGCCCAAGAGACCCAGTACTTC. Translating gives CASSLQQAQETQYF.

The V call is TRBV11-3, the J call TRBJ2-5; D unclear. Germline CDR1 reads SGHNT; CDR2 reads YENEEA. V shed 1 base and J shed 8 bases, with 14 bases lying between them. The CDR3 has 14 amino acids. CDR3: CASSLVEHLGTQYF. The DNA for the CDR3 is TGTGCCAGCAGCTTAGTTGAACACCTGGGCACCCAGTACTTC.

The sample holds a few counts of this clonotype. The V call is TRBV5-1, the J call TRBJ2-2; the D gene is possibly TRBD1 (6 bases). Trimming stripped 2 bases from V and 7 bases from J, with 9 bases between. Germline assignment: CDR1 SGHRS and CDR2 YFSETQ. The CDR3 totals 13 residues. The CDR3 DNA sequence: TGCGCCAGCAGCTTTGGGGGCGGCGGGGAGCTGTTTTTT. Encoded protein: CASSFGGGGELFF.

This chain links TRBV6-5 with TRBJ2-2; D may be TRBD1 (6 bases). The V end lost 4 bases, the J end lost 1 base, and 7 bases lay between the germline ends. The germline V gene has CDR1 MNHEY and CDR2 SVGAGI. The CDR3 is 14 amino acids. The CDR3 here is CASSWGQNTGELFF. In DNA form, the CDR3 reads TGTGCCAGCAGTTGGGGACAGAACACCGGGGAGCTGTTTTTT.

The chain joins TRBV7-9 to TRBJ2-5, with D unresolved. The better agreement between TRBJ2-7 and the DNA end casts doubt on the J call. The CDR3 sequence is 14 residues long. CDR1 and CDR2 from the germline V gene are SEHNR and FQNEAQ (reference sequence). CDR3 sequence: CASSPLSRAYEQYF. Written as DNA, the CDR3 is TGTGCCAGCAGCCCCCTGTCTAGGGCCTACGAGCAGTACTTC.

The chain combines TRBV29-1 with TRBJ2-7; tentatively, D is TRBD2 (6 bases). The V and J ends lost 3 bases and 7 bases respectively, with 28 bases between them. The CDR3 loop spans 17 amino acids. The germline V gene encodes CDR1 SQVTM and CDR2 ANQGSEA. CDR3 region: CSVEKFGGAPSYNEQYF. The CDR3 DNA sequence: TGCAGCGTTGAGAAGTTTGGCGGGGCGCCCTCCTACAATGAGCAGTACTTC.

This clonotype was counted only a few times. The rearrangement joins TRBV15 to TRBJ2-1, with 10 positions matching TRBD2. V was pared by 2 bases and J by 3 bases, with 1 base of the junction left unmatched. Germline V gives CDR1 LNHNV, CDR2 YYDKDF (reference sequence). The CDR3 spans 15 residues. The CDR3 sequence: CATSRTSGVYNEQFF. CDR3 DNA: TGTGCCACCAGCAGAACTAGCGGGGTCTACAATGAGCAGTTCTTC.

The genes are TRBV6-5 and TRBJ2-3, with no clear D. Trimming cost V 2 bases and J 0 bases, with 9 bases left between them. CDR3 length: 15 residues. The V gene's germline CDR1 is MNHEY and CDR2 SVGAGI. In nucleotides, the CDR3 is TGTGCCAGCAGTTACAGGCACCCGAGCACAGATACGCAGTATTTT. Translation: CASSYRHPSTDTQYF.

The chain is built from TRBV9 and TRBJ1-4, with D unresolved. Germline CDR1 and CDR2: SGDLS and YYNGEE. The CDR3 contains 14 residues. The ends were cut back, 0 bases at V and 7 bases at J, with 10 bases in the middle. In nucleotides, the CDR3 is TGTGCCAGCAGCGTAGCCTGGGGTAGTGAAAAACTGTTTTTT. This translates into CASSVAWGSEKLFF.

The chain carries TRBV5-1 and TRBJ2-5; 7 bases map to TRBD1. Germline trimming cut 1 base from V and 7 bases from J; bases unmatched to any gene: 7. Germline values: CDR1 SGHRS, CDR2 YFSETQ. The CDR3 spans 14 residues. CDR3: CASSLTWDSSTQYF. CDR3 nucleotide sequence: TGCGCCAGCAGCTTGACTTGGGACAGCTCGACCCAGTACTTC.

This clonotype was counted only a few times. This chain connects TRBV6-6 to TRBJ2-1; D not resolved. CDR1 is MNHNY, CDR2 SVGAGI, per germline (reference sequence). The CDR3 has 12 amino acids. V lost 6 bases and J 4 bases, leaving 7 bases between the germline ends. The CDR3 region is CASSKLYNEQFF. The CDR3 nucleotides read TGTGCCAGCAGCAAACTTTACAATGAGCAGTTCTTC.

This chain joins TRBV6-5 and TRBJ1-1; 9 positions match TRBD1. CDR1 and CDR2 (germline): MNHEY, SVGAGI. The CDR3 is 14 residues long. Unmatched junction bases numbered 6, after V lost 6 bases and J lost 4 bases. The CDR3 region is CASRRGQGSTEAFF. The CDR3, as DNA: TGTGCCAGCAGACGTGGACAGGGGTCCACTGAAGCTTTCTTT.